The clone carrying this T cell receptor (beta chain) was recorded once. Clones were sequenced by immunoSEQ multiplex PCR, and TCRdb holds only the in-frame ones, with some missing. Of about 400,000 clones in the sample, nearly 90% were seen once. The data were taken from a study of blood T cell repertoires in COVID-19. This TCR was recovered from a woman in her forties with acute COVID-19. The sample taken for sequencing was PBMCs or T cells enriched from blood (not recorded which).

The chain's CDR3 is CATSDWGGQGSGETQYF. CDR3 nucleotides: TGTGCCACCAGTGATTGGGGGGGACAGGGTTCGGGAGAGACCCAGTACTTC. This chain connects TRBV24-1 to TRBJ2-5; 9 positions match TRBD1. Germline trimming cut 2 bases from V and 4 bases from J; bases unmatched to any gene: 10. This CDR3 contains 17 residues. Per the germline V gene, CDR1 is KGHDR and CDR2 is SFDVKD.